This note documents a single T cell receptor (beta chain) sequence. The antigen is not known. This sample is drawn from a study of STAT3 mutations in large granular lymphocyte leukemia. Sequenced by immunoSEQ multiplex PCR; TCRdb stores in-frame clones only, minus some. The sample shows approximately 3,000 clones, around nine tenths of them seen only once. The germline V and J ends were trimmed by 3 bases and 6 bases, with 6 bases remaining between them. Germline CDR1 is SQVTM and CDR2 is ANQGSEA. This CDR3 is built from 11 residues. Study-wide findings and caveats: All newly emerging clones after therapy were STAT3 wild type. Every T-LGLL patient had at least one immunodominant TCRbeta clonotype.

This sequence was found in a man aged 35-49 years with T-cell large granular lymphocyte leukemia. Some clones in this sample may be carry-over from other donors' samples. Material for sequencing was peripheral blood mononuclear cells. The chain couples TRBV29-1 to TRBJ2-1; perhaps TRBD2 as D (5 bases). The DNA of the CDR3 is TGCAGCGTTGAGGCGGGCAATGAGCAGTTCTTC. Translation gives CSVEAGNEQFF.